These 22 T cell receptor beta chains share one sample of origin, sequenced in a study of metastatic and nonmetastatic thyroid tumors (TCRdb year 2020). None of the patients had been given any treatment before thyroid surgery. Receptors were amplified or captured by PCR. These reads were obtained on an Illumina HiSeq 4000. TCRdb reworked the public reads: Q25 trimming with fastp, MiXCR clone assembly, productive beta chains retained. This sample gives some 27,000 clones in total; about a quarter of them show up just once. 2.4% of the sample lies in the top ten. What was sequenced was blood. Receptors were obtained from a female donor with papillary thyroid cancer or a benign thyroid nodule (not recorded which). Some clones in this sample may be carry-over from other donors' samples.

This clone has more than one count but fewer than ten. CDR3 in DNA: TGTGCCTGGCAGCACCTCAGGGGTCGATCCTACGAGCAGTACTTC. This translates into CAWQHLRGRSYEQYF. The J gene is TRBJ2-7, the V gene TRBV30, with D tentatively TRBD1 (6 bases). The V and J ends lost 5 bases and 1 base respectively, with 18 bases between them. The CDR3 runs to 15 residues. Germline V CDR1 and CDR2: GTSNPN, SVGIG (reference sequence).

There are many counts of this clone. The identical CDR3 is also encoded by other nucleotide sequences in the sample. The V call is TRBV4-1, the J call TRBJ2-1; 9 nucleotides align to TRBD2. The CDR3 sequence is 16 residues long. Trimming cost V 0 bases and J 4 bases; bases outside gene matches: 4. Germline V gives CDR1 MGHRA, CDR2 YSYEKL. CDR3 sequence: CASSQDSLAGYNEQFF. The DNA for the CDR3 is TGCGCCAGCAGCCAAGATTCCCTAGCGGGGTACAATGAGCAGTTCTTC.

This clone was recorded many times. The genes are TRBV4-3 and TRBJ2-5; 8 nucleotides match TRBD1. J was trimmed by 5 bases and V by 0 bases; bases with no gene match: 2. Germline assignment: CDR1 LGHNA and CDR2 YSLEER. The CDR3 covers 14 residues. The chain's CDR3 is CASSQDPGGETQYF. The CDR3 bases are TGCGCCAGCAGCCAAGACCCAGGGGGCGAGACCCAGTACTTC.

This clone qualifies as medium-sized. V usage is TRBV12-3 or TRBV12-4 and J usage is TRBJ2-7; possible D gene TRBD1, 6 bases. Trimming stripped 2 bases from V and 9 bases from J, with 17 bases between. The CDR3 consists of 14 residues. Here the CDR3 DNA reads TGTGCCAGCAGTTTATTGGCTGGGGGCGGTTTGCAGTACTTC. The encoded protein is CASSLLAGGGLQYF.

This chain connects TRBV6-4 to TRBJ1-2, with 7 bases identical to TRBD1. The CDR3 runs to 17 residues. From germline, CDR1 is MRHNA and CDR2 SNTAGT. V lost 11 bases, J lost 4 bases, and 22 bases stayed unmatched. CDR3 amino acids: CAGLEGQDIQRVYGYTF. CDR3 bases: TGTGCCGGCTTGGAAGGACAGGACATACAGAGGGTCTATGGCTACACCTTC.

Sample share makes this clone medium-sized. The chain uses TRBV6-6 and TRBJ2-1; no clear D. CDR1 is MNHNY and CDR2 is SVGAGI in the germline V gene (reference sequence). The CDR3 is 15 residues long. V was pared by 0 bases and J by 5 bases, with 11 bases between. The CDR3 region is CASSYSRVYDNEQFF. CDR3 DNA sequence: TGTGCCAGCAGTTACTCCCGGGTTTACGACAATGAGCAGTTCTTC.

Points on this clone: This is likely a read error, given that the CDR3 carries no conserved phenylalanine or tryptophan at its end. The V gene is TRBV19, the J gene TRBJ1-3, with D hard to call. CDR1 and CDR2 from the germline V gene are LNHDA and SQIVND (reference sequence). CDR3 length: 10 amino acids. CDR3 nucleotide sequence: TGTCCCAGTAGTGCAGACACCATATATATT. It codes for CPSSADTIYI.

Comments on this clone: Germline is not matched at one junction end, which may reflect a read error. The chain combines TRBV5-1 with TRBJ2-3, with 9 nucleotides matching TRBD2. This CDR3 spans 16 amino acids. Germline CDR1 reads SGHRS; CDR2 reads YFSETQ. CDR3: CANSLDLTSGKDTQYF. CDR3 coding DNA: TGCGCCAACAGCCTGGACCTGACTAGCGGCAAAGATACGCAGTATTTT.

On this clone: A much more abundant neighbour one base away suggests this may be a read error. The chain employs TRBV5-8 and TRBJ2-5, with TRBD1 as a possible D gene (5 bases). V dropped 6 bases and J dropped 3 bases, with 18 bases sitting between them. Germline V gene data show CDR1 as SGHTS and CDR2 as YDEGEE. The CDR3 is 15 residues long. The CDR3 is CASTTFRQKEETQYF. DNA of the CDR3: TGTGCCAGCACCACATTCCGACAGAAAGAAGAGACCCAGTACTTC.

This clone was recorded a few times. Other DNA sequences in the same sample also yield this CDR3. The rearrangement uses TRBV12-3 or TRBV12-4 and TRBJ2-5, with D maybe TRBD2 (7 bases). Trimming left V 6 bases short and J 11 bases short, with 25 bases between. This CDR3 is 15 amino acids long. The CDR3 region has the DNA TGTGCCAGCAGCCTGGAATCGGGGGGCGGAGAAACACAGTACTTC. This codes for CASSLESGGGETQYF.

At least ten counts were recorded for this clone. The chain carries TRBV19 and TRBJ2-1, with TRBD2 identical over 11 bases. Germline CDR1 reads LNHDA; CDR2 reads SQIVND (reference sequence). With 8 bases clipped from V and 4 bases from J, the junction kept 7 bases outside the gene matches. CDR3 size: 15 residues. The CDR3 reads CASSTSGRAYNEQFF. The CDR3 bases are TGTGCCAGTTCTACTAGCGGGAGAGCTTACAATGAGCAGTTCTTC.

This clone came up many times. The rearrangement links TRBV7-2 to TRBJ2-1, with 8 bases fitting TRBD2. The CDR3 spans 20 residues. Trimming removed 2 bases from V and 0 bases from J; junction bases left unmatched: 15. The germline CDR1 and CDR2 sequences are SGHTA and FQGNSA. The chain's CDR3 is CASSLRVGRDSGNSYNEQFF. CDR3 DNA: TGTGCCAGCAGCTTAAGGGTTGGCAGGGATAGCGGGAACTCCTACAATGAGCAGTTCTTC.

This clone appeared many times. The genes are TRBV7-6 and TRBJ1-4; D is unclear. The length of the CDR3 is 14 residues. CDR1 is SGHVS and CDR2 is FNYEAQ in the germline V gene. V was shortened by 5 bases and J by 6 bases, with 13 bases between the two germline ends. CDR3: CASSPTAWDEKLFF. DNA of the CDR3: TGTGCCAGCAGCCCAACAGCGTGGGATGAAAAACTGTTTTTT. The variable domain in full, completed from reference TRBV7-6 and TRBJ1-4, reads GAGVSQSPRYKVTKRGQDVALRCDPISGHVSLYWYRQALGQGPEFLTYFNYEAQQDKSGLPNDRFSAERPEGSISTLTIQRTEQRDSAMYRCASSPTAWDEKLFFGSGTQLSVL.

There are many counts of this clone. This chain uses TRBV10-1 with TRBJ1-4; 8 bases are shared with TRBD1. CDR3 length: 14 residues. CDR1 and CDR2 (germline): WNHNN, SYGVQD (reference sequence). J lost 4 bases, V lost 8 bases, and 6 bases had no gene match. DNA of the CDR3: TGCGCCAGCCCGGACAGGGACCTTAATGAAAAACTGTTTTTT. This translates into CASPDRDLNEKLFF.

This clone has ten or more counts. This could be a read error, since a much larger clone is one nucleotide away. J is TRBJ2-7 and V is TRBV5-1, with 7 bases aligning to TRBD2. Germline V gives CDR1 SGHRS, CDR2 YFSETQ. The CDR3 has 15 residues. The ends lost 0 bases at V and 2 bases at J; junction bases unmatched: 5. CDR3 DNA sequence: TGCGCCAGCAGCTTGGAAGCGGGGCCCGCCTACGAGCAGTACTTC. This codes for CASSLEAGPAYEQYF. The variable domain in full, completed from reference TRBV5-1 and TRBJ2-7, reads KAGVTQTPRYLIKTRGQQVTLSCSPISGHRSVSWYQQTPGQGLQFLFEYFSETQRNKGNFPGRFSGRQFSNSRSEMNVSTLELGDSALYLCASSLEAGPAYEQYFGPGTRLTVT.

The V call is TRBV5-5, the J call TRBJ2-7; D assignment may be TRBD1 or TRBD2 (5 bases each). Trimming removed 5 bases at V and 2 bases at J, with 17 bases between. Germline CDR1 and CDR2: SGHKS and YYEKEE (reference sequence). The CDR3 loop spans 15 amino acids. The CDR3 coding sequence is TGTGCCAGCAGTGTGTGGGGGAATCGGACCTACGAGCAGTACTTC. Translation: CASSVWGNRTYEQYF. The full variable domain, in which reference TRBV5-5 and TRBJ2-7 provide the parts outside the CDR3, is DAGVTQSPTHLIKTRGQQVTLRCSPISGHKSVSWYQQVLGQGPQFIFQYYEKEERGRGNFPDRFSARQFPNYSSELNVNALLLGDSALYLCASSVWGNRTYEQYFGPGTRLTVT.

This clone showed up many times. The chain couples TRBV19 to TRBJ1-2, with D possibly being TRBD1 (6 bases). CDR1 and CDR2 from the germline V gene are LNHDA and SQIVND (reference sequence). The CDR3 loop spans 14 amino acids. V was clipped by 4 bases and J by 3 bases, with 12 bases between them. The CDR3 here is CASSTRQAHYGYTF. CDR3 sequence (DNA): TGTGCCAGTAGTACGAGACAGGCCCACTATGGCTACACCTTC.

The chain couples TRBV9 to TRBJ2-7; 7 nucleotides agree with TRBD2. CDR3 size: 15 residues. The J segment lost 4 bases and the V segment lost 0 bases, leaving 7 bases of the junction unmatched. Germline V gene lookup returns CDR1 SGDLS and CDR2 YYNGEE. In DNA, the CDR3 is TGTGCCAGCAGCGTAGGGGGGGGTGTGGTGTACGAGCAGTACTTC. It encodes CASSVGGGVVYEQYF.

The chain employs TRBV6-2 or TRBV6-3 and TRBJ2-6; either TRBD1 or TRBD2 may supply D (5 bases each). V lost 2 bases and J 2 bases, leaving 7 bases between the germline ends. The CDR3 extends over 15 amino acids. Germline CDR1 is MNHEY and CDR2 is SVGEGT. DNA for the CDR3: TGTGCCAGCAGTTACGTGGGGGCTGGGGCCAACGTCCTGACTTTC. Its protein is CASSYVGAGANVLTF.

This clone has a count of ten or more. The chain is built from TRBV20-1 and TRBJ2-5, with D perhaps TRBD2 (6 bases). CDR3 length equals 14 residues. CDR1 is DFQATT and CDR2 is SNEGSKA in the germline V gene (reference sequence). Between the trimmed V and J ends, which lost 1 base and 2 bases, there was a span of 11 bases. For the CDR3, the DNA is TGCAGTGCTAGAGGGGGGGAAGCACAAGAGACCCAGTACTTC. This sequence encodes CSARGGEAQETQYF.

This clone was seen only a few times. No DNA is shown, since the ends of the CDR3 on it are uncertain; the CDR3 is the one TCRdb lists. The V and J genes are TRBV28 and TRBJ2-7. The CDR3 spans 14 amino acids, including both terminal residues. Germline CDR1 reads MDHEN; CDR2 reads SYDVKM. CDR3 protein: CASILAVSSYEQYF.

This clone was counted ten times or more. Other DNA sequences of this sample code for an identical CDR3. The genes are TRBV6-4 and TRBJ2-5; D not resolved. The V end was cut by 0 bases, the J end by 2 bases, with 7 bases between. Looked up from germline, CDR1 is MRHNA and CDR2 is SNTAGT. This CDR3 spans 14 amino acids. The CDR3 sequence: CASSDSWAQETQYF. CDR3 DNA: TGTGCCAGCAGTGACTCGTGGGCTCAAGAGACCCAGTACTTC.